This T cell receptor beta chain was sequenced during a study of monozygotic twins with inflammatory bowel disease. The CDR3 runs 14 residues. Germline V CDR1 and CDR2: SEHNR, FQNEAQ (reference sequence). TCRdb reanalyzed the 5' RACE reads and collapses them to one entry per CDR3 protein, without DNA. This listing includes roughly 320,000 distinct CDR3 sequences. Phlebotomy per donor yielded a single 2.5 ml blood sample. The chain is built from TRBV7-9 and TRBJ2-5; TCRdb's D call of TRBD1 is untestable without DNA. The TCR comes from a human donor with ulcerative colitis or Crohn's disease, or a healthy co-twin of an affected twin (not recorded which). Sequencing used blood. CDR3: CASSPGRQQETQYF.